This T cell receptor (beta chain) was profiled in a study of cytomegalovirus exposure and HLA in healthy donors. The donors were healthy bone marrow donors. 60 Vbeta and 13 Jbeta primers were used in PCR. Profiling relied on immunoSEQ multiplex PCR, and the TCRdb table lists in-frame clones only, not all of them. The table records about 98,000 clones, roughly three quarters of them present only once. The sequence derives from a man between 40 and 49 years old in good health and CMV-seronegative. The sequenced material came from PBMCs.

The CDR3 is CASSRDDGRYEQYF. The CDR3 coding sequence is TGTGCCAGCTCACGGGACGACGGGAGATACGAGCAGTACTTC. The rearrangement uses TRBV18 and TRBJ2-7; a weak D match, TRBD2 (6 bases). Germline V gene sequence: CDR1 KGHSH, CDR2 LQKENI. V lost 4 bases to trimming and J lost 4 bases, with 14 bases between them. The CDR3 sequence is 14 residues long.